The TCR beta chain described here comes from a study of blood T cell repertoires in COVID-19. Study at large: COVID-19 samples from acute and convalescent phases originated in the United States, Italy and Spain. PBMCs, B-cell-depleted T cells, or T cells provided the cDNA or gDNA that made up the material.

This clone was observed a handful of times. Authors' data handling: For nucleated cells, counts were estimated from reference gene primer amplification. TCRdb's copy holds only in-frame clones and misses some; the assay was immunoSEQ multiplex PCR. D and trimming come from the DNA, and the V and J calls and clone size come from that table. The data hold about 230,000 clones, with over 75% observed a single time. Germline trimming cut 0 bases from V and 13 bases from J; bases unmatched to any gene: 13. Per the germline V gene, CDR1 is SGHRS and CDR2 is YFSETQ. The CDR3 is made up of 16 amino acids. The J gene is TRBJ2-2, the V gene TRBV5-1; 9 nucleotides match TRBD2. The specimen was peripheral blood. This receptor was obtained from an elderly woman with acute or convalescent COVID-19. The DNA for the CDR3 is TGCGCCAGCAGCTTGGGGCTAGCGGGGCCCCAACGCGGGCTGTTTTTT. Residues: CASSLGLAGPQRGLFF.